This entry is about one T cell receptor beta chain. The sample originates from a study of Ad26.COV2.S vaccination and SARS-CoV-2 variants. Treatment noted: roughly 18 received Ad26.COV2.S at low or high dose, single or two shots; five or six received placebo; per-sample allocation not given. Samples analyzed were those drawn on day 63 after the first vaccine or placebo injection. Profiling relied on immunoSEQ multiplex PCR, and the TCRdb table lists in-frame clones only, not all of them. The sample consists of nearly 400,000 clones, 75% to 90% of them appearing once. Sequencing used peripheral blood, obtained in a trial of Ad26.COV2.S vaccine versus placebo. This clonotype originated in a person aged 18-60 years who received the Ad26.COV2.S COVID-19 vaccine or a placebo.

The CDR3 here is CASSAGTSGREWYSEQFF. CDR3 in DNA: TGCGCCAGCAGTGCCGGGACTAGCGGGAGAGAGTGGTATAGTGAGCAGTTCTTC. The gene calls are TRBV10-1 and TRBJ2-1, with TRBD2 matching 14 bases. Trimming removed 4 bases from V and 9 bases from J; junction bases left unmatched: 14. CDR1 and CDR2 (germline): WNHNN, SYGVQD (reference sequence). The CDR3 contains 18 residues.